This entry describes one T cell receptor beta chain. The data were taken from a study of blood T cell repertoires in COVID-19. With V trimmed by 1 base and J by 2 bases, 5 bases remained unmatched. Germline V gene sequence: CDR1 SGHTS, CDR2 YDEGEE. There are 15 residues in the CDR3. TCRdb keeps only in-frame clones here, not all; method: immunoSEQ multiplex PCR. This sample yields some 190,000 clones, of which about 88% are seen a single time; just under 25% belongs to the top ten. The genes are TRBV5-8 and TRBJ1-2; 7 positions agree with TRBD1. The sequenced sample was PBMCs or T cells enriched from blood (not recorded which). This receptor was taken from a woman aged 35 to 49 in a cohort exposed to, infected with or recovered from COVID-19 (not recorded which). This chain's CDR3 is CASSLIEGANYGYTF. CDR3 DNA: TGTGCCAGCAGCTTGATCGAGGGGGCGAACTATGGCTACACCTTC.